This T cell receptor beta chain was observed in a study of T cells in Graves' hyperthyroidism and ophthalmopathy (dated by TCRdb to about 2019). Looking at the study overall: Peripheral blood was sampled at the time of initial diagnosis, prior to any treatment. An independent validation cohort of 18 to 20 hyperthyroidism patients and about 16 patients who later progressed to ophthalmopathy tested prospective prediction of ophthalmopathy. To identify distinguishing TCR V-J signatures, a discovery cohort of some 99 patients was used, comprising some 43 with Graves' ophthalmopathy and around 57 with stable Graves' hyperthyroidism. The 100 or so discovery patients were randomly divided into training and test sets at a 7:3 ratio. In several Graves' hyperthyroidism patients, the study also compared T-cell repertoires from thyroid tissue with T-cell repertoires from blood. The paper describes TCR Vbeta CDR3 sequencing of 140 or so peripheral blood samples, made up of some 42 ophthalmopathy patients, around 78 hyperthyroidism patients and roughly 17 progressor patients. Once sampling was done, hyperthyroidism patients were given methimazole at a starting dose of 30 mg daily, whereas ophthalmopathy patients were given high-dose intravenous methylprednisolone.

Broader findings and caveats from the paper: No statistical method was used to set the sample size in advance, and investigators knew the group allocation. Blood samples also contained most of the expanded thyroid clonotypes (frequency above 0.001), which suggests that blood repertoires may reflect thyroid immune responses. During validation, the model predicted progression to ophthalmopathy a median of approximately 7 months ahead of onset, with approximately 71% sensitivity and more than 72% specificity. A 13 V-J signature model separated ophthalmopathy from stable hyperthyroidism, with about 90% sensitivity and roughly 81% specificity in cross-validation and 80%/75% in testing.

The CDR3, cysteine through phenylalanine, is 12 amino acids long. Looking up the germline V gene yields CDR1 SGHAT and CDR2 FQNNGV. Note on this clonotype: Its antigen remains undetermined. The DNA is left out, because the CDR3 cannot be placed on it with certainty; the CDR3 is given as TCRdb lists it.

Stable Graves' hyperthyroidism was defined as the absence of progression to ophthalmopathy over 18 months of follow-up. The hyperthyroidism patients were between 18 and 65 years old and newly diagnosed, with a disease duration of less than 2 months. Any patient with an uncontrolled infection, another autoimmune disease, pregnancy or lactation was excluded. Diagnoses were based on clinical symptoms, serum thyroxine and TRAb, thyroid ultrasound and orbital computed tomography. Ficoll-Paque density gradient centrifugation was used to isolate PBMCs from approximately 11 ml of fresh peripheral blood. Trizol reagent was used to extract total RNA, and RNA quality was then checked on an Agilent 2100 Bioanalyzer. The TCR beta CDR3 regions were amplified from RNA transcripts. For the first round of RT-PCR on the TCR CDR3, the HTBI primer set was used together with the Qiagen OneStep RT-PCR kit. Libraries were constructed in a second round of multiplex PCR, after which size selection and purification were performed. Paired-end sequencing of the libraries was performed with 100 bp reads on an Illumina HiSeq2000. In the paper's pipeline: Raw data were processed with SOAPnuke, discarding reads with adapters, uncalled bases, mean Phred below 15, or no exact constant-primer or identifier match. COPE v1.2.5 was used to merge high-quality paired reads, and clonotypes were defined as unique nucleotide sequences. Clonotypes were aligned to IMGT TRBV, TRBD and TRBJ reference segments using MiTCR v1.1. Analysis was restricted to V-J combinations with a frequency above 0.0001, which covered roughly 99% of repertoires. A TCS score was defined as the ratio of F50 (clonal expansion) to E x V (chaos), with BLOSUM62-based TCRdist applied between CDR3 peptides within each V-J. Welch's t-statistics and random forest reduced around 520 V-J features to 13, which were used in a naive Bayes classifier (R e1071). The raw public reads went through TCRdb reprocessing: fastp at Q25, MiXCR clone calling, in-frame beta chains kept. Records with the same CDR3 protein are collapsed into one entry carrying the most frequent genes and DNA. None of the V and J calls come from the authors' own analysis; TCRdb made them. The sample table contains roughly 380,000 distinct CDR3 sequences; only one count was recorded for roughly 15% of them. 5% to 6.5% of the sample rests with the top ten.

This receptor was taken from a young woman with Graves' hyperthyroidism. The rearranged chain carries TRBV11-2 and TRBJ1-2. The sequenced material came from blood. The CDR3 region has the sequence CASSLDVAEGTF.